The 24 T cell receptor beta chains presented below share a single source sample, sequenced in a study of molecular identifiers for immune sequencing clone quantification. TCRdb reprocessed the PCR reads with MiXCR, giving one entry per CDR3 protein. The top ten hold more than 2% of the sample, which has about 9,700 distinct CDR3 sequences, roughly 19% seen once. The sequenced sample consisted of naive CD8+ T cells from blood, with Jurkat cell RNA spiked in. Described subset: FACS-sorted CD8+CD4-CCR7+CD45RA+ naive T cells. Source of these receptors: a human donor in good health. Some libraries in this study had Jurkat cell RNA spiked in.

This clonotype was counted at least ten times. The CDR3 region has the DNA TGTGCCAGCAGCTTATCCCCCGGACAGAGCCCTAACTATGGCTACACCTTC. Encoded protein: CASSLSPGQSPNYGYTF. The V call is TRBV11-1, the J call TRBJ1-2, with D possibly matching TRBD1 (6 bases). Per the germline V gene, CDR1 is SGHAT and CDR2 is FQDESV (reference sequence). Trimming left V 2 bases short and J 0 bases short, with 16 bases between. This CDR3 contains 17 residues.

This clonotype turned up a few times. A much larger clone differs from this one at a single base, so this may be a read error. The chain joins TRBV4-1 to TRBJ2-7; 8 bases align to TRBD2. Germline loops: CDR1 MGHRA, CDR2 YSYEKL. The CDR3 sequence is 15 residues long. Unmatched junction bases numbered 6, after V lost 1 base and J lost 4 bases. The CDR3 DNA sequence: TGCGCCAGCAGCCAAGTGCCTAGCGGGTGTTACGAGCAGTACTTC. It specifies CASSQVPSGCYEQYF.

This clonotype ranks as medium-sized. The rearrangement links TRBV28 to TRBJ2-7; a weak D match, TRBD1 (5 bases). V was cut by 3 bases and J by 2 bases, with 14 bases left in between. The germline V gene encodes CDR1 MDHEN and CDR2 SYDVKM. This CDR3 spans 15 amino acids. The CDR3 loop reads CASSFGQGLAYEQYF. In DNA form, the CDR3 reads TGTGCCAGCAGTTTCGGGCAGGGATTAGCCTACGAGCAGTACTTC.

There are many counts of this clonotype. V and J are TRBV27 and TRBJ2-3; TRBD2 matches at 11 bases. The CDR3 runs to 16 residues. Germline CDR1 reads MNHEY; CDR2 reads SMNVEV (reference sequence). With V trimmed by 2 bases and J by 2 bases, 3 bases remained unmatched. CDR3 bases: TGTGCCAGCAGTTTAGGACTAGCGGGCATCACAGATACGCAGTATTTT. Amino acids: CASSLGLAGITDTQYF.

By sample share, this clonotype is medium-sized. The chain joins TRBV19 to TRBJ2-2, with 8 bases identical to TRBD2. Trimming cost V 1 base and J 6 bases; bases outside gene matches: 7. The length of the CDR3 is 16 residues. CDR1 and CDR2 (germline): LNHDA, SQIVND (reference sequence). The CDR3 region has the DNA TGTGCCAGTAGTATAGGGGTAGCGGGAAACTCCGGGGAGCTGTTTTTT. It codes for CASSIGVAGNSGELFF.

Concerning this clonotype: A much larger clone lies a single base off, so this may be a read error. This sequence joins TRBV10-3 and TRBJ2-2; D not resolved. Germline loops: CDR1 ENHRY, CDR2 SYGVKD. With 5 bases removed from V and 0 bases from J, the gap between germline ends came to 22 bases. CDR3 length: 19 residues. The CDR3 is CAISPAAPYNVANTGELFF. The DNA for the CDR3 is TGTGCCATCAGTCCCGCCGCCCCCTATAACGTAGCGAACACCGGGGAGCTGTTTTTT.

In this sample, this clonotype is medium-sized. V is TRBV7-6 and J is TRBJ2-3; D perhaps matches TRBD1 (5 bases). Trimming shortened V by 5 bases and J by 1 base, and 10 bases separated the two germline ends. Looked up from germline, CDR1 is SGHVS and CDR2 is FNYEAQ. The CDR3 is 14 amino acids. CDR3 sequence reads: CASSLSTGTDTQYF. The CDR3 DNA reads as TGTGCCAGCAGCCTTTCGACAGGCACAGATACGCAGTATTTT. The entire variable domain, with the rest obtained from reference TRBV7-6 and TRBJ2-3, is as follows: GAGVSQSPRYKVTKRGQDVALRCDPISGHVSLYWYRQALGQGPEFLTYFNYEAQQDKSGLPNDRFSAERPEGSISTLTIQRTEQRDSAMYRCASSLSTGTDTQYFGPGTRLTVL.

This chain links TRBV27 with TRBJ2-1, with 8 bases fitting TRBD2. The ends lost 8 bases at V and 7 bases at J; junction bases unmatched: 7. The germline V gene has CDR1 MNHEY and CDR2 SMNVEV (reference sequence). This CDR3 has 13 amino acids. CDR3 sequence reads: CASVVLAANEQFF. The DNA for the CDR3 is TGTGCCAGCGTGGTACTAGCGGCGAATGAGCAGTTCTTC.

This clonotype was recorded at least ten times. V usage is TRBV27 and J usage is TRBJ1-1, with TRBD1 as a possible D gene (5 bases). Deletions cut 10 bases from V and 4 bases from J, with 25 bases between. The CDR3 totals 16 residues. Germline V lookup: CDR1 MNHEY, CDR2 SMNVEV (reference sequence). The CDR3: CATASLGAQRVTEAFF. The CDR3 coding sequence is TGTGCCACCGCAAGTTTAGGGGCCCAAAGGGTCACTGAAGCTTTCTTT.

The chain is built from TRBV14 and TRBJ1-2, with 7 bases matching TRBD1. The CDR3 length is 16 residues. Germline CDR1 SGHDN, CDR2 FVKESK. Trimming cost V 3 bases and J 1 base; bases outside gene matches: 8. CDR3 coding DNA: TGTGCCAGCAGCCAGACCGGGACAGATTATAACTATGGCTACACCTTC. Amino acids: CASSQTGTDYNYGYTF.

By its share, this clonotype is medium-sized. This sequence joins TRBV24-1 and TRBJ2-1, with 10 bases that match TRBD2. CDR1 is KGHDR, CDR2 SFDVKD, per germline. The ends lost 9 bases at V and 7 bases at J; junction bases unmatched: 8. The CDR3 is 14 amino acids. The DNA of the CDR3 is TGTGCCACCGAGGCTAGCGGGAGTGGAAATGAGCAGTTCTTC. This codes for CATEASGSGNEQFF.

The chain uses TRBV4-1 and TRBJ2-7; 7 nucleotides agree with TRBD2. J lost 3 bases, V lost 1 base, and 9 bases had no gene match. Germline CDR1 MGHRA, CDR2 YSYEKL. The CDR3 has 16 residues. The CDR3 is CASSQVVSAGVYEQYF. DNA for the CDR3: TGCGCCAGCAGCCAAGTAGTGTCCGCGGGAGTCTACGAGCAGTACTTC.

The gene calls are TRBV3-1 and TRBJ2-7, with 8 bases aligning to TRBD2. Germline V lookup: CDR1 LGHDT, CDR2 YNNKEL (reference sequence). After removal of 0 bases from V and 2 bases from J, the junction contained 6 bases not matched to a gene. CDR3 size: 16 residues. CDR3 sequence (DNA): TGTGCCAGCAGCCAAGAGGCTAGCGGGCCCACCTACGAGCAGTACTTC. Residues: CASSQEASGPTYEQYF.

As to this clonotype: The junction does not match germline at one end; this may be a read error. V gene TRBV20-1 combines with J gene TRBJ2-7, with D maybe TRBD2 (6 bases). This CDR3 has 14 residues. In germline, CDR1 is DFQATT, CDR2 SNEGSKA (reference sequence). The DNA for the CDR3 is TGCAGTGCTCGATCATCCGGGACTCTCTACAAGCAGCACTTC. This codes for CSARSSGTLYKQHF.

The sample holds one count of this clonotype. The CDR3 region has the DNA TGTGCCATCAAACCCGGGACTAGCGGATGCACAGATACGCAGTATTTT. Translation gives CAIKPGTSGCTDTQYF. This chain connects TRBV10-3 to TRBJ2-3; 11 nucleotides match TRBD2. This CDR3 spans 16 amino acids. V was pared by 7 bases and J by 1 base, with 7 bases of the junction left unmatched. Per the germline V gene, CDR1 is ENHRY and CDR2 is SYGVKD.

This clonotype is medium-sized (0.01 to 0.1%) within its sample. This chain connects TRBV6-9 to TRBJ2-6, with 7 bases lining up with TRBD2. CDR3 length equals 17 residues. Germline V lookup: CDR1 MNHGY, CDR2 SVAAGI. The J segment lost 2 bases and the V segment lost 5 bases, leaving 9 bases of the junction unmatched. In nucleotides, the CDR3 is TGTGCCAGCAGTAAACCTGGGAGGGGTACTGGGGCCAACGTCCTGACTTTC. Its translation is CASSKPGRGTGANVLTF.

This clonotype is medium-sized. V gene TRBV20-1 combines with J gene TRBJ2-3; unclear D gene. V was trimmed by 0 bases and J by 5 bases, leaving 15 bases between them. The germline V gene has CDR1 DFQATT and CDR2 SNEGSKA (reference sequence). The CDR3 runs 15 residues. In DNA form, the CDR3 reads TGCAGTGCTAGAGAGGTGGCCTCGACGGTAGATACGCAGTATTTT. Protein sequence: CSAREVASTVDTQYF.

In the case of this clonotype: A read error is possible here, since a much larger clone lies one base away. The rearrangement links TRBV19 to TRBJ2-7, with 9 bases aligning to TRBD2. Germline CDR1 reads LNHDA; CDR2 reads SQIVND (reference sequence). The CDR3 extends over 15 amino acids. The CDR3 DNA follows: TGTGCCAGTAGTATTCAGCTAGCGGGAATGTACGAGCGGTACTTC. It encodes CASSIQLAGMYERYF. The complete variable domain, with remaining parts taken from reference TRBV19 and TRBJ2-7, reads DGGITQSPKYLFRKEGQNVTLSCEQNLNHDAMYWYRQDPGQGLRLIYYSQIVNDFQKGDIAEGYSVSREKKESFPLTVTSAQKNPTAFYLCASSIQLAGMYERYFGPGTRLTVT.

The chain combines TRBV4-1 with TRBJ2-1, with a possible D match to TRBD1 (5 bases). Trimming took 0 bases from V and 3 from J, leaving 9 bases between them. Germline loops: CDR1 MGHRA, CDR2 YSYEKL. The length of the CDR3 is 15 residues. CDR3 coding DNA: TGCGCCAGCAGCCAAGACCCCAGGGTCTACAATGAGCAGTTCTTC. Its protein product is CASSQDPRVYNEQFF.

By its share, this clonotype is medium-sized. The V call is TRBV4-3, the J call TRBJ2-7; the match to TRBD2 covers 7 bases. The ends lost 0 bases at V and 2 bases at J; junction bases unmatched: 10. The CDR3 is 17 amino acids. Germline-derived CDR1 and CDR2 are LGHNA and YSLEER. The CDR3 DNA is TGCGCCAGCAGCCAAGATTTACCCGGGACTATTACCTACGAGCAGTACTTC. The encoded protein is CASSQDLPGTITYEQYF.

This clonotype was picked up a small number of times. Here the CDR3 DNA reads TGTGCCAGCAGCTTAGGGGCAGAGACCCAGTACTTC. Its protein product is CASSLGAETQYF. V and J are TRBV5-6 and TRBJ2-5; a possible D gene is TRBD1 (5 bases). Trimming cost V 2 bases and J 4 bases, with 6 bases left between them. Per the germline V gene, CDR1 is SGHDT and CDR2 is YYEEEE. The CDR3 runs to 12 residues.

By sample share, this clonotype is medium-sized. V and J are TRBV4-3 and TRBJ1-1; D not resolved. Germline V gene data show CDR1 as LGHNA and CDR2 as YSLEER. This CDR3 region has 13 residues. Trimming stripped 0 bases from V and 5 bases from J, with 7 bases between. The CDR3 loop reads CASSQDGRTEAFF. CDR3 bases: TGCGCCAGCAGCCAAGATGGGAGGACTGAAGCTTTCTTT.

Ten or more counts support this clonotype. The chain carries TRBV12-3 or TRBV12-4 and TRBJ2-3, with a weak D call TRBD2 (5 bases). The CDR3 has 12 amino acids. The V gene lost 6 bases and the J gene lost 8 bases, with 12 bases spanning the gap. CDR3 protein: CASSSGLGTQYF. The CDR3 DNA is TGTGCCAGCAGCTCCGGACTTGGTACGCAGTATTTT.

In its sample, this clonotype is medium-sized. The CDR3 DNA sequence: TGTGCCAGCAGTTTACGGCAGGGGATAGAGACCCAGTACTTC. This codes for CASSLRQGIETQYF. The genes are TRBV27 and TRBJ2-5; D perhaps matches TRBD1 (6 bases). The CDR3 totals 14 residues. Germline V gene data show CDR1 as MNHEY and CDR2 as SMNVEV (reference sequence). Trimming cost V 2 bases and J 4 bases, with 11 bases left between them.